The rows below give T cell receptor beta chains drawn from one sample of a study of cytomegalovirus exposure and HLA in healthy donors. TCRdb's table, derived via immunoSEQ multiplex PCR, lists solely in-frame clones and lacks some. The sample has about 200,000 clones, approximately 82% seen once; the top ten hold 4.5% to 6%. The sequenced sample consisted of PBMCs. Receptors were obtained from a woman under 30 in good health and CMV-seronegative. The CDR3 runs from the conserved cysteine through the conserved F or W. D genes are given only for firm matches. Expanded clones are given a class, and other clones once, few, many or no size at all.

size	V	J	D	length	CDR3	DNA
NA	TRBV5-1	TRBJ1-5	NA	13	CASSLVGNQPQHF	TGCGCCAGCAGCTTGGTCGGCAATCAGCCCCAGCATTTT
once	TRBV19	TRBJ1-2	TRBD1	15	CASIEGQAANYGYTF	TGTGCCAGTATCGAGGGACAGGCGGCTAACTATGGCTACACCTTC
NA	TRBV7-9	TRBJ1-6	TRBD1	16	CASSSMGQGKDSPLHF	TGTGCCAGCAGCTCCATGGGACAGGGCAAAGACTCACCCCTCCACTTT
NA	TRBV6-4	TRBJ2-3	NA	15	CASSDGDTGTDTQYF	TGTGCCAGCAGTGACGGAGACACCGGCACAGATACGCAGTATTTT
NA	TRBV6-5	TRBJ1-5	TRBD1	13	CASSPDRDQPQHF	TGTGCCAGCAGCCCAGACAGGGACCAGCCCCAGCATTTT
NA	TRBV28	TRBJ1-1	TRBD1	18	CASSLISGTGGKDTEAFF	TGTGCCAGCAGTTTAATAAGCGGGACAGGGGGCAAGGACACTGAAGCTTTCTTT
NA	TRBV4-1	TRBJ1-2	TRBD1	14	CASSQVGTAVGYTF	TGCGCCAGCAGCCAAGTAGGGACAGCGGTGGGCTACACCTTC
once	TRBV19	TRBJ2-7	TRBD1	15	CASSQPGQGVNEQYF	TGTGCCAGTAGTCAGCCGGGACAGGGGGTGAACGAGCAGTACTTC
NA	TRBV9	TRBJ1-5	NA	16	CASSPEGGTDYQPQHF	TGTGCCAGCAGCCCGGAGGGGGGAACGGATTATCAGCCCCAGCATTTT
NA	TRBV9	TRBJ2-7	NA	15	CASSVHVGATYEQYF	TGTGCCAGCAGCGTCCACGTGGGGGCAACCTACGAGCAGTACTTC
few	TRBV15	TRBJ2-4	NA	16	CATSQGNGPTQEIQYF	TGTGCCACCAGCCAGGGGAATGGCCCCACCCAGGAGATTCAGTACTTC
NA	TRBV9	TRBJ2-7	TRBD1	14	CASSRTGELYEQYF	TGTGCCAGCAGCAGGACAGGAGAACTCTACGAGCAGTACTTC
NA	TRBV7-2	TRBJ2-7	TRBD2	17	CASSSSVLAGGPYEQYF	TGTGCCAGCAGCTCCAGCGTTCTAGCGGGAGGCCCCTACGAGCAGTACTTC
NA	TRBV30	TRBJ2-1	TRBD2	15	CAWTDTSGGYNEQFF	TGTGCCTGGACTGATACTAGCGGGGGGTACAATGAGCAGTTCTTC
NA	TRBV30	TRBJ2-7	NA	14	CAWTRDRAYHEQYF	TGTGCCTGGACGCGAGACCGGGCGTACCACGAGCAGTACTTC
NA	TRBV11-2	TRBJ1-4	NA	13	CASSVQGRAKLFF	TGTGCCAGCAGCGTACAGGGTAGGGCAAAACTGTTTTTT
NA	TRBV5-1	TRBJ2-7	TRBD1	15	CASSLGVGGPGEQYF	TGCGCCAGCAGCTTGGGGGTAGGGGGCCCGGGCGAGCAGTACTTC
NA	TRBV29-1	TRBJ2-1	NA	13	CSVVRESYNEQFF	TGCAGCGTTGTCCGTGAATCCTACAATGAGCAGTTCTTC
NA	TRBV10-1	TRBJ2-1	TRBD2	15	CASSDSASGSDEQFF	TGCGCCAGCAGTGATTCGGCTAGCGGGAGTGATGAGCAGTTCTTC
NA	TRBV5-6	TRBJ1-1	NA	12	CASSLFATEAFF	TGTGCCAGCAGCTTGTTCGCCACTGAAGCTTTCTTT
NA	TRBV14	TRBJ2-3	NA	16	CASSQDNMVRTDTQYF	TGTGCCAGCAGCCAAGATAACATGGTCCGCACAGATACGCAGTATTTT
NA	TRBV5-1	TRBJ1-1	NA	13	CASSLGPQVEAFF	TGCGCCAGCAGCTTGGGACCCCAAGTTGAAGCTTTCTTT
few	TRBV25-1	TRBJ2-7	NA	12	CASSWDSNEQYF	TGTGCCAGCTCTTGGGACTCTAACGAGCAGTACTTC
NA	TRBV2	TRBJ1-1	NA	11	CASSGRAEAFF	TGTGCCAGCAGTGGGAGAGCTGAAGCTTTCTTT
NA	TRBV6-5	TRBJ1-2	TRBD1	13	CASSRTGSYGYTF	TGTGCCAGCAGTCGGACAGGGAGTTATGGCTACACCTTC
NA	TRBV30	TRBJ2-3	NA	14	CAWSDNRGTDTQYF	TGTGCCTGGAGTGATAACAGGGGCACAGATACGCAGTATTTT
NA	TRBV5-1	TRBJ2-4	NA	16	CASSPKHRQAKNIQYF	TGCGCCAGCAGCCCGAAACACAGGCAAGCCAAAAACATTCAGTACTTC
few	TRBV19	TRBJ2-1	TRBD1	13	CASTDRTYNEQFF	TGTGCCAGTACGGACAGGACTTACAATGAGCAGTTCTTC
NA	TRBV27	TRBJ2-1	NA	16	CASRVLAVSSYNEQFF	TGTGCCAGCAGGGTATTAGCGGTGAGCTCCTACAATGAGCAGTTCTTC